One TCR beta chain is described in this entry. The antigen it binds to is not known. No per-base quality is available; no much larger clone lies one base away. These data originate in a study of blood T cell repertoires in COVID-19 (dated by TCRdb to about 2020). At the level of the whole study: The collaborator samples originated in the United States, Italy and Spain and spanned the acute and convalescent phases of COVID-19. The material from the prospective study consisted of cDNA or gDNA derived from T cells, B-cell-depleted T cells, or PBMCs. Deeply sampled blood TCRbeta repertoires from subjects exposed to, actively infected with, or recovered from COVID-19 were included in the dataset. A freely available public database, intended as a resource for researchers studying the immune response to SARS-CoV-2, is where the repertoires were released. The samples were drawn from two sources: the first 160 participants of the ongoing ImmuneRACE study, and 1,000 to 1,500 subjects contributed by 6 global collaborators. A de-identified subject ID, COVID-19 status, age in years and sex were almost always included in the sample metadata. HLA class I and class II types, where available, came from metadata supplied by the sample provider rather than from assay-based typing.

Each collaborating institution followed its own protocols to collect whole blood in K2EDTA tubes. Collaborator samples were shipped for TCRbeta analysis as frozen whole blood, isolated PBMCs, or DNA extracted from either sample type. The immunoSEQ Assay, a bias-controlled multiplex PCR, was used to amplify TCRbeta CDR3 regions from genomic DNA. Turning to the authors' computational methods: Nucleated cell counts per sample were estimated from amplification of reference gene primers within the assay. Sequence reads were collapsed and filtered to measure the absolute abundance of every unique TCRbeta CDR3 rearrangement. For each sample, productive Simpson clonality was calculated as the square root of Simpson's diversity index over productive rearrangements. TCRdb retrieved this table from immuneACCESS and kept in-frame rearrangements only. Not all clones are present; in checked studies, unresolved V genes account for under half, and no reason is known for the remainder. Clonal size and the V and J genes are those of that table, whereas D and trimming came from the DNA. This sample holds under 250,000 clones; over 65% were observed only once. Clones ranked in the top ten supply 2.5% to 3% of the sample.

Study-wide conclusions, independent of this receptor: Clinical and demographic metadata were provided uncurated, with the amount varying by source and participant.

The CDR3 has 14 amino acids, counting the end cysteine and phenylalanine. Only the CDR3 DNA is retained, 42 bases long and in frame from the first base. V lost 3 bases and J lost 6 bases, and the count of bases not matched to a germline gene is 7. The germline V gene (reference sequence) gives CDR1 as LGHDT and CDR2 as YNNKEL. What was sequenced was peripheral blood. The sequence came from a woman in her sixties or seventies with active or convalescent COVID-19. The chain was built from TRBV3-1 (or the pseudogene TRBV3-2) and TRBJ1-1; 7 middle bases align to TRBD1. The CDR3 reads CASSQTGRGAEAFF. The bases are TGTGCCAGCAGCCAGACAGGGAGAGGCGCTGAAGCTTTCTTT.